These 15 T cell receptor beta chains were all obtained from the same sample, sequenced in a study of OX40 agonist ivuxolimab in advanced cancers. Clones were sequenced by immunoSEQ multiplex PCR, and TCRdb holds only the in-frame ones, with some missing. The profile shows tens of thousands of clones, around 83% of them singletons. This specimen was CD4+ or CD8+ T cells sorted from blood, taken in a trial of the OX40 agonist ivuxolimab. The receptors shown here come from an adult with an advanced solid tumor such as melanoma, head and neck, liver or kidney cancer.

This clone was counted only a few times. The chain carries TRBV6-1 and TRBJ2-5, with TRBD1 matching over 7 bases. Germline CDR1 reads MNHNS; CDR2 reads SASEGT. The CDR3 contains 13 residues. After removal of 5 bases from V and 5 bases from J, the junction contained 5 bases not matched to a gene. CDR3 residues: CASSPDRAETQYF. CDR3 in DNA: TGTGCCAGCAGTCCCGACAGGGCGGAGACCCAGTACTTC.

This clone was seen a single time. The V call is TRBV27, the J call TRBJ2-3; TRBD1 aligns across 8 bases. Germline V gene lookup returns CDR1 MNHEY and CDR2 SMNVEV (reference sequence). The CDR3 length is 13 residues. V shed 3 bases and J 6 bases; nucleotides not matched to a gene: 2. Here the CDR3 DNA reads TGTGCCAGCAGTTTCCGGGACAGGGATACGCAGTATTTT. This sequence encodes CASSFRDRDTQYF.

The rearrangement links TRBV7-2 to TRBJ2-5, with 10 bases matching TRBD2. V gave up 2 bases and J gave up 4 bases; unmatched junction bases: 7. The CDR3 extends over 16 amino acids. Germline CDR1 and CDR2: SGHTA and FQGNSA. Written as DNA, the CDR3 is TGTGCCAGCAGCTTAAGTCTAGCGGGAGTTAGAGAGACCCAGTACTTC. Translated, it gives CASSLSLAGVRETQYF. Full variable domain (rest looked up from reference TRBV7-2 and TRBJ2-5): GAGVSQSPSNKVTEKGKDVELRCDPISGHTALYWYRQSLGQGLEFLIYFQGNSAPDKSGLPSDRFSAERTGGSVSTLTIQRTQQEDSAVYLCASSLSLAGVRETQYFGPGTRLLVL.

The V call is TRBV6-4, the J call TRBJ2-2, with TRBD1 as a possible D gene (5 bases). The CDR3 is 13 residues long. CDR1 and CDR2 from the germline V gene are MRHNA and SNTAGT. V was shortened by 4 bases and J by 6 bases, with 9 bases between the two germline ends. This CDR3 is CASSVEGAGELFF. The CDR3 DNA is TGTGCCAGCAGTGTCGAAGGGGCCGGGGAGCTGTTTTTT.

The CDR3 coding sequence is TGTGCCAGCAGCTTTCAGGCGCAAGAGACCCAGTACTTC. This gives the protein CASSFQAQETQYF. The J gene is TRBJ2-5, the V gene TRBV5-5; no clear D. CDR3 size: 13 residues. The V gene lost 2 bases and the J gene lost 2 bases, with 7 bases spanning the gap. The germline gives CDR1 SGHKS, CDR2 YYEKEE (reference sequence).

The chain couples TRBV6-5 to TRBJ2-5; 11 bases agree with TRBD1. The CDR3 is 14 amino acids. Per the germline V gene, CDR1 is MNHEY and CDR2 is SVGAGI. V lost 5 bases to trimming and J lost 6 bases; unmatched junction nucleotides: 5. CDR3 in amino acids: CASSRTGGPKTQYF. Written as DNA, the CDR3 is TGTGCCAGCAGTCGGACAGGGGGCCCGAAGACCCAGTACTTC.

V and J are TRBV11-2 and TRBJ1-2, with D uncertain. The CDR3 totals 15 residues. Germline CDR1 reads SGHAT; CDR2 reads FQNNGV. Trimming removed 5 bases from V and 2 bases from J, with 15 bases in between. In DNA form, the CDR3 reads TGTGCCAGCAGCGGAGGATCCGGAGTAAACTATGGCTACACCTTC. It yields the protein CASSGGSGVNYGYTF.

V and J are TRBV5-1 and TRBJ2-7; 8 bases are a match to TRBD2. Germline V gene sequence: CDR1 SGHRS, CDR2 YFSETQ. Trimming took 5 bases from V and 7 from J; bases not matched to a gene: 8. The CDR3 totals 13 residues. The CDR3 here is CASRAGDLLEQYF. Written as DNA, the CDR3 is TGCGCCAGCAGAGCGGGAGACCTCTTGGAGCAGTACTTC.

V usage is TRBV5-1 and J usage is TRBJ2-1, with 10 nucleotides matching TRBD2. The V gene's germline CDR1 is SGHRS and CDR2 YFSETQ. CDR3 length equals 18 residues. The V and J ends lost 4 bases and 4 bases, in that order; junction bases with no gene match: 14. CDR3 loop: CASSTTPGLADFYNEQFF. The CDR3 nucleotides read TGCGCCAGCAGCACCACTCCCGGACTAGCGGATTTTTACAATGAGCAGTTCTTC.

This chain connects TRBV2 to TRBJ1-4, with D maybe TRBD1 (6 bases). V was trimmed by 7 bases and J by 4 bases, leaving 13 bases between them. This CDR3 contains 14 residues. Per germline, CDR1 SNHLY and CDR2 FYNNEI. The CDR3 loop reads CASTRDIYNEKLFF. The DNA for the CDR3 is TGTGCCAGCACTAGGGACATTTATAATGAAAAACTGTTTTTT.

This chain connects TRBV7-6 to TRBJ2-3; TRBD1 is a possible D gene (6 bases). V lost 5 bases and J 2 bases, leaving 20 bases between the germline ends. CDR1 is SGHVS, CDR2 FNYEAQ, per germline. The CDR3 has 17 amino acids. CDR3 amino acids: CASSLLPGQGITDTQYF. CDR3 in DNA: TGTGCCAGCAGCCTCCTACCGGGACAAGGGATCACAGATACGCAGTATTTT. Full variable domain (remainder filled in from reference TRBV7-6 and TRBJ2-3): GAGVSQSPRYKVTKRGQDVALRCDPISGHVSLYWYRQALGQGPEFLTYFNYEAQQDKSGLPNDRFSAERPEGSISTLTIQRTEQRDSAMYRCASSLLPGQGITDTQYFGPGTRLTVL.

This chain connects TRBV13 to TRBJ1-3; 7 bases align to TRBD1. From germline, CDR1 is PRHDT and CDR2 FYEKMQ (reference sequence). V lost 5 bases to trimming and J lost 4 bases; unmatched junction nucleotides: 14. This CDR3 is built from 17 residues. CDR3 sequence reads: CASSPLSDRVKGNTIYF. Here the CDR3 DNA reads TGTGCCAGCAGCCCCCTCTCCGACAGGGTAAAAGGAAACACCATATATTTT. Full variable domain (rest looked up from reference TRBV13 and TRBJ1-3): AAGVIQSPRHLIKEKRETATLKCYPIPRHDTVYWYQQGPGQDPQFLISFYEKMQSDKGSIPDRFSAQQFSDYHSELNMSSLELGDSALYFCASSPLSDRVKGNTIYFGEGSWLTVV.

This sequence joins TRBV7-2 and TRBJ1-1, with 9 bases matching TRBD1. This CDR3 has 15 amino acids. Unmatched junction bases numbered 5, after V lost 2 bases and J lost 4 bases. Germline CDR1 SGHTA, CDR2 FQGNSA. CDR3 region: CASSLSGTGSTEAFF. The CDR3 nucleotides are TGTGCCAGCAGCTTATCCGGGACAGGGTCCACTGAAGCTTTCTTT.

This clone occurred a few times. The chain has TRBV29-1 and TRBJ2-2; D assignment may be TRBD1 or TRBD2 (5 bases each). CDR1 is SQVTM and CDR2 is ANQGSEA in the germline V gene. V lost 6 bases, J lost 3 bases, and 14 bases lay in between. CDR3 length equals 14 residues. DNA for the CDR3: TGCAGCGTCCGGCCGGGGCGCGACACCGGGGAGCTGTTTTTT. Translation gives CSVRPGRDTGELFF.

The chain is built from TRBV9 and TRBJ2-5, with D uncertain. Germline CDR1 and CDR2: SGDLS and YYNGEE. V was pared by 1 base and J by 3 bases, with 7 bases between. The CDR3 consists of 13 residues. The CDR3, as DNA: TGTGCCAGCAGCGTACAGACGGAAGAGACCCAGTACTTC. Translated: CASSVQTEETQYF.